Below, 26 T cell receptor beta chains from the same sample are listed, as sequenced in a study of regulatory T cells in long-lasting Graves disease (dated by TCRdb to the early 2020s). Library generation was performed with multiplex PCR. Sequencing used an Illumina HiSeq 4000. TCR beta libraries were built with iRepertoire HTBI primers and Arm-PCR amplification of CDR3 regions. TCRdb handled the public reads itself, with Q25 trimming in fastp and clone calling in MiXCR, and kept productive beta chains. Entries are consolidated by CDR3 protein sequence, retaining the most common genes and DNA. For this sample there are 680,000 or so distinct CDR3 sequences; less than 20% appear just once. The ten largest clonotypes hold under 20% of the sample. What this sample's time point label stands for: newly diagnosed GD, antithyroid drugs for less than 3 months. RNA was extracted from PBMCs in TRIzol for both TCR sequencing and RNA sequencing.

This sample was also put to use in a study of T cells in Graves' hyperthyroidism and ophthalmopathy.

The starting material was peripheral blood mononuclear cells (PBMCs), obtained at new diagnosis, from a patient treated with antithyroid drugs. These receptors were obtained from a woman in her 30s with Graves disease. Donor details come from another sample of the same person, matched by shared clones.

This clonotype was seen ten or more times. This rearrangement joins TRBV27 to TRBJ2-3, with 9 bases identical to TRBD1. Germline trimming cut 5 bases from V and 3 bases from J; bases unmatched to any gene: 9. CDR1 and CDR2 (germline): MNHEY, SMNVEV (reference sequence). The CDR3 covers 16 residues. In DNA form, the CDR3 reads TGTGCCAGCAGTACCCTCGACAGGGGGGCGACAGATACGCAGTATTTT. It yields the protein CASSTLDRGATDTQYF.

J is TRBJ2-5 and V is TRBV28, with TRBD1 matching 7 bases. J was trimmed by 7 bases and V by 2 bases; bases with no gene match: 7. The germline V gene has CDR1 MDHEN and CDR2 SYDVKM. CDR3 size: 14 residues. CDR3 region: CASSLQGSGGTQYF. The DNA for the CDR3 is TGTGCCAGCAGTTTACAGGGCTCAGGGGGGACCCAGTACTTC.

This clonotype was counted only a few times. The rearrangement links TRBV14 to TRBJ2-3; a possible D gene is TRBD2 (5 bases). The length of the CDR3 is 17 residues. V lost 0 bases to trimming and J lost 8 bases, with 21 bases between them. Germline V lookup: CDR1 SGHDN, CDR2 FVKESK. In nucleotides, the CDR3 is TGTGCCAGCAGCCAAGAGAGTAGGCGCCTGGGAGCAGGTACGCAGTATTTT. It yields the protein CASSQESRRLGAGTQYF.

This sequence joins TRBV18 and TRBJ2-1; no clear D gene. The assigned J gene may be wrong: the sequence end matches TRBJ2-5 better. CDR3 length: 13 residues. Germline lookup yields CDR1 KGHSH and CDR2 LQKENI. The CDR3 bases are TGTGCCAGCTCACCAGGGTCCTCGAGGACCCAGTACTTC. Translated: CASSPGSSRTQYF.

The chain carries TRBV10-3 and TRBJ2-7; TRBD1 aligns across 7 bases. With V trimmed by 8 bases and J by 0 bases, 13 bases remained unmatched. The CDR3 loop spans 16 amino acids. CDR1 is ENHRY, CDR2 SYGVKD, per germline. The CDR3 here is CAIGGKQGSTSYEQYF. The DNA for the CDR3 is TGTGCCATCGGGGGTAAACAGGGGAGTACCTCCTACGAGCAGTACTTC.

As to this clonotype: This clone may be a read error of a much larger clone one base away. The missing conserved phenylalanine or tryptophan at the end of this CDR3 makes a read error likely. The rearrangement links TRBV28 to TRBJ2-7, with 11 bases matching TRBD2. The CDR3 contains 15 residues. The V and J ends lost 6 bases and 2 bases, in that order; junction bases with no gene match: 6. The germline CDR1 and CDR2 sequences are MDHEN and SYDVKM. The CDR3 here is CASRTGTSGTYEQYS. The DNA of the CDR3 is TGTGCCAGCAGAACCGGGACTAGCGGAACCTACGAGCAGTACTCC.

Turning to this clonotype: Being one base from a much bigger clone, this may be a read error. The chain recombines TRBV2 with TRBJ2-4, with 7 nucleotides matching TRBD1. The CDR3 loop spans 13 amino acids. Germline V gene lookup returns CDR1 SNHLY and CDR2 FYNNEI. V lost 3 bases, J lost 13 bases, and 9 bases stayed unmatched. CDR3 coding DNA: TGTGCCAGCAGTGATCAGGGGGTCGCTGAGCAGTACTTC. Translated: CASSDQGVAEQYF.

This clonotype has a handful of counts. V usage is TRBV6-9 and J usage is TRBJ2-6; 11 bases are a match to TRBD2. J was trimmed by 2 bases and V by 3 bases; bases with no gene match: 6. The germline CDR1 and CDR2 sequences are MNHGY and SVAAGI. The CDR3 sequence is 18 residues long. The CDR3 region has the DNA TGTGCCAGCAGTTACTTTACTAGCGGGAGCACTGGGGCCAACGTCCTGACTTTC. Protein sequence: CASSYFTSGSTGANVLTF.

This clonotype was seen at least ten times. V gene TRBV5-1 combines with J gene TRBJ2-7; D is possibly TRBD1 (6 bases). Germline CDR1 and CDR2: SGHRS and YFSETQ. CDR3 length: 14 amino acids. V was cut by 0 bases and J by 5 bases, with 12 bases left in between. In nucleotides, the CDR3 is TGCGCCAGCAGCTTGGCAAGGGGGTTCGACGAGCAGTACTTC. This encodes CASSLARGFDEQYF.

A note on this clonotype: The CDR3 does not close with the conserved phenylalanine or tryptophan, likely indicating a read error. V and J are TRBV20-1 and TRBJ2-2; D possibly corresponds to TRBD1 (5 bases). Per germline, CDR1 DFQATT and CDR2 SNEGSKA (reference sequence). Between the trimmed V and J ends, which lost 3 bases and 3 bases, there was a span of 8 bases. This CDR3 contains 13 residues. For the CDR3, the DNA is TGCAGTGCTAGCAGACAGTACACCGGGGAGCTGTTTCTT. Its translation is CSASRQYTGELFL.

This clonotype came up a few times. The chain couples TRBV20-1 to TRBJ1-3, with D maybe TRBD1 (6 bases). The V and J ends lost 3 bases and 2 bases respectively, with 11 bases between them. The CDR3 contains 14 residues. Germline CDR1 DFQATT, CDR2 SNEGSKA (reference sequence). The CDR3 loop is CSASIAGAGNTIYF. In nucleotides, the CDR3 is TGCAGTGCTAGCATTGCAGGGGCTGGAAACACCATATATTTT.

At least ten counts were recorded for this clonotype. The rearrangement links TRBV20-1 to TRBJ1-1; D possibly corresponds to TRBD1 (5 bases). V was trimmed by 6 bases and J by 1 base, leaving 18 bases between them. The germline V gene has CDR1 DFQATT and CDR2 SNEGSKA (reference sequence). This CDR3 is 15 amino acids long. CDR3 bases: TGCAGTGCGGAGTCAAGGCGGGGCTCGAACACTGAAGCTTTCTTT. Protein product: CSAESRRGSNTEAFF.

This clonotype came up a few times. This chain connects TRBV19 to TRBJ1-5; D gene unclear. CDR3 length: 13 residues. Germline V gene lookup returns CDR1 LNHDA and CDR2 SQIVND (reference sequence). V gave up 6 bases and J gave up 7 bases, with 13 bases separating them. Here the CDR3 reads CASSPGTVQPQHF. The CDR3 coding sequence is TGTGCCAGTAGCCCAGGAACCGTCCAGCCCCAGCATTTT.

The J gene is TRBJ1-5, the V gene TRBV28; unclear D gene. In germline, CDR1 is MDHEN, CDR2 SYDVKM. The CDR3 is 17 residues long. Trimming pared 5 bases from V and 1 base from J, leaving 18 bases between. Here the CDR3 DNA reads TGTGCCAGCAGTACCTCCACCGCGGCGGAGAGCAATCAGCCCCAGCATTTT. This translates into CASSTSTAAESNQPQHF.

This clonotype came up many times. The rearrangement joins TRBV6-2 or TRBV6-3 to TRBJ2-1, with D uncertain. The CDR3 sequence is 16 residues long. The V gene's germline CDR1 is MNHEY and CDR2 SVGEGT. The V gene lost 6 bases and the J gene lost 4 bases, with 19 bases spanning the gap. The DNA of the CDR3 is TGTGCCAGCAGATCAAACCCGGTTCGGGTGTACAATGAGCAGTTCTTC. Protein sequence: CASRSNPVRVYNEQFF.

This clonotype was recorded many times. V and J are TRBV28 and TRBJ1-5; D may be TRBD1 (5 bases). Trimming cost V 1 base and J 5 bases, with 15 bases left between them. Germline V gene data show CDR1 as MDHEN and CDR2 as SYDVKM. This CDR3 contains 16 residues. CDR3 nucleotides: TGTGCCAGCAGTTTATTTAGGCAGGGAATAGATCAGCCCCAGCATTTT. As protein: CASSLFRQGIDQPQHF.

This clonotype has ten or more counts. The CDR3 DNA is TGTGCCAGCAGGGTGGGTGACCAGCCCCAGCATTTT. Protein sequence: CASRVGDQPQHF. The genes are TRBV12-3 or TRBV12-4 and TRBJ1-5; D not certain. Trimming stripped 6 bases from V and 7 bases from J, with 10 bases between. CDR3 length: 12 amino acids.

The J gene is TRBJ2-7, the V gene TRBV2; D possibly uses TRBD1 or TRBD2 (5 bases each). Germline V gene lookup returns CDR1 SNHLY and CDR2 FYNNEI. Trimming cost V 8 bases and J 4 bases, with 12 bases left between them. The CDR3 contains 12 residues. CDR3 nucleotides: TGTGCCAGCGGGACGGGGTTTTACGAGCAGTACTTC. Its translation: CASGTGFYEQYF.

This clonotype was detected many times. The V call is TRBV2, the J call TRBJ1-3; no firm D call. This CDR3 is built from 14 residues. Trimming took 7 bases from V and 4 from J, leaving 14 bases between them. CDR1 is SNHLY and CDR2 is FYNNEI in the germline V gene. The CDR3 loop is CASNPKGSGNTIYF. The CDR3 nucleotides read TGTGCCAGCAATCCGAAAGGGTCAGGAAACACCATATATTTT.

This clonotype showed up many times. The rearrangement links TRBV7-2 to TRBJ2-7; the match to TRBD2 covers 11 bases. This CDR3 is built from 17 residues. Trimming removed 4 bases from V and 2 bases from J; junction bases left unmatched: 10. Germline CDR1 and CDR2: SGHTA and FQGNSA. CDR3 region: CASSYGTLAGGTYEQYF. The CDR3 nucleotides read TGTGCCAGCAGCTATGGGACCCTAGCGGGAGGTACCTACGAGCAGTACTTC.

The chain carries TRBV25-1 and TRBJ1-2; D possibly corresponds to TRBD1 (6 bases). This CDR3 comprises 15 residues. Germline values: CDR1 MGHDK, CDR2 SYGVNS. The V end was cut by 3 bases, the J end by 4 bases, with 15 bases between. CDR3 sequence (DNA): TGTGCCAGCAGTGACTCCCCGACAGGCGGCTATGGCTACACCTTC. This codes for CASSDSPTGGYGYTF.

The chain links TRBV24-1 to TRBJ2-3, with D possibly being TRBD1 (6 bases). The V and J ends lost 3 bases and 0 bases respectively, with 12 bases between them. CDR1 and CDR2 (germline): KGHDR, SFDVKD. CDR3 length equals 16 residues. CDR3 sequence reads: CATSDITGKSTDTQYF. Here the CDR3 DNA reads TGTGCCACCAGTGATATCACAGGGAAAAGCACAGATACGCAGTATTTT.

This clonotype was recorded at least ten times. J is TRBJ2-4 and V is TRBV18; the match to TRBD2 covers 12 bases. With V trimmed by 0 bases and J by 7 bases, 10 bases remained unmatched. CDR1 KGHSH and CDR2 LQKENI come from the germline V gene. The CDR3 has 18 amino acids. CDR3 nucleotides: TGTGCCAGCTCACCACCTACGACTAGCGGGGGCGTAGGGAACATTCAGTACTTC. Its translation is CASSPPTTSGGVGNIQYF. Full variable domain (remainder filled in from reference TRBV18 and TRBJ2-4): NAGVMQNPRHLVRRRGQEARLRCSPMKGHSHVYWYRQLPEEGLKFMVYLQKENIIDESGMPKERFSAEFPKEGPSILRIQQVVRGDSAAYFCASSPPTTSGGVGNIQYFGAGTRLSVL.

This clonotype was seen repeatedly, ten times or more. The chain's CDR3 is CASSLVGSSPLHF. Written as DNA, the CDR3 is TGTGCCAGCAGCTTAGTGGGATCTTCACCCCTCCACTTT. This chain connects TRBV7-2 to TRBJ1-6, with D hard to call. Germline lookup yields CDR1 SGHTA and CDR2 FQGNSA. Trimming took off 1 base at V and 9 bases at J, with 7 bases between the two ends. This CDR3 has 13 residues.

This clonotype showed up many times. Relative to the germline gene, one junction end is altered; a read error may explain this. V and J are TRBV7-7 and TRBJ2-5, with 8 positions matching TRBD2. Germline values: CDR1 SSHAT, CDR2 FNYEAQ (reference sequence). The CDR3 sequence is 16 residues long. As DNA, the CDR3 is TGTGCTAGCAGCTTAACAAGAACTAGCGGTCAAGAGACCCAGTACTTC. It specifies CASSLTRTSGQETQYF. Full variable domain (remainder filled in from reference TRBV7-7 and TRBJ2-5): GAGVSQSPRYKVTKRGQDVTLRCDPISSHATLYWYQQALGQGPEFLTYFNYEAQPDKSGLPSDRFSAERPEGSISTLTIQRTEQRDSAMYRCASSLTRTSGQETQYFGPGTRLLVL.

The chain employs TRBV27 and TRBJ1-2, with 10 bases matching TRBD1. The CDR3 runs to 14 residues. Per germline, CDR1 MNHEY and CDR2 SMNVEV (reference sequence). V shed 8 bases and J 8 bases; nucleotides not matched to a gene: 11. The CDR3 region has the DNA TGTGCCAGCTCTCCGGGACAGGGGTACTGGGGCTACACCTTC. It encodes CASSPGQGYWGYTF.